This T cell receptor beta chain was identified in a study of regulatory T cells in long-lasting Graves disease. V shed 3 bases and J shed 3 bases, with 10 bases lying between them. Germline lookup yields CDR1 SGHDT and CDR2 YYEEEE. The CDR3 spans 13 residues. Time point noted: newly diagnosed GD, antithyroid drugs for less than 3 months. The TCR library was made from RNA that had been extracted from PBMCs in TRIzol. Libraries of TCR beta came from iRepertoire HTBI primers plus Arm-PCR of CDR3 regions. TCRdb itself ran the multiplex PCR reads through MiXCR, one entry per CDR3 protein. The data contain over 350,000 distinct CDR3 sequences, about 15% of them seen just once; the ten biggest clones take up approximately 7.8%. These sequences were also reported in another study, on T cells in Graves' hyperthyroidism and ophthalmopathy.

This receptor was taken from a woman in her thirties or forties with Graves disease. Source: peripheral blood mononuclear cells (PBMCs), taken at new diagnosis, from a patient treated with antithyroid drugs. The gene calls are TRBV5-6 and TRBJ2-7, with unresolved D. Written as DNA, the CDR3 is TGTGCCAGCAGCTGGGGTCGCGGCTACGAGCAGTACTTC. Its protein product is CASSWGRGYEQYF.